Below are 27 T cell receptor beta chains sequenced from a single sample in a study of OX40 agonist ivuxolimab in advanced cancers. Using immunoSEQ multiplex PCR, the repertoire was profiled, and TCRdb retains in-frame clones only, with some absent. The sample records more than 85,000 clones, around nine tenths being singletons. This specimen consisted of CD4+ or CD8+ T cells sorted from blood, obtained in a trial of the OX40 agonist ivuxolimab. These receptors originate from an adult with an advanced solid tumor such as melanoma, head and neck, liver or kidney cancer.

The chain carries TRBV10-3 and TRBJ2-3; 9 bases line up with TRBD2. Looked up from germline, CDR1 is ENHRY and CDR2 is SYGVKD. The CDR3 spans 13 residues. V gave up 8 bases and J gave up 7 bases; unmatched junction bases: 7. The chain's CDR3 is CAIGLAGVNTQYF. CDR3 nucleotide sequence: TGTGCCATCGGTTTAGCGGGAGTAAATACGCAGTATTTT.

The V call is TRBV9, the J call TRBJ2-3; D ambiguous. There are 13 residues in the CDR3. Trimming removed 2 bases at V and 6 bases at J, with 10 bases between. Germline CDR1 is SGDLS and CDR2 is YYNGEE. The CDR3 loop is CASSVSLIDTQYF. The CDR3 DNA reads as TGTGCCAGCAGCGTTTCACTCATCGATACGCAGTATTTT.

This chain connects TRBV4-2 to TRBJ2-1, with D perhaps matching TRBD2 (7 bases). This CDR3 is built from 17 residues. The V end was cut by 3 bases, the J end by 3 bases, with 18 bases between. Germline CDR1 LGHNA, CDR2 YNFKEQ. CDR3 protein: CASSHGGASGLYNEQFF. The CDR3 DNA reads as TGTGCCAGCAGCCATGGGGGGGCTAGCGGACTCTACAATGAGCAGTTCTTC.

The chain uses TRBV6-1 and TRBJ1-2; 7 bases line up with TRBD1. The CDR3 is made up of 14 amino acids. Germline loops: CDR1 MNHNS, CDR2 SASEGT. The junction had 7 bases not matched to a gene; V was cut back by 6 bases and J by 3 bases. The CDR3 coding sequence is TGTGCCAGCAGGAACGACAGGGCCCACTATGGCTACACCTTC. It specifies CASRNDRAHYGYTF.

This clone is a singleton in its sample. J is TRBJ2-7 and V is TRBV7-9; D perhaps matches TRBD2 (5 bases). Per germline, CDR1 SEHNR and CDR2 FQNEAQ (reference sequence). The V end was cut by 6 bases, the J end by 1 base, with 16 bases between. CDR3 length equals 15 residues. CDR3 amino acids: CASSPGAEGSYEQYF. In DNA form, the CDR3 reads TGTGCCAGCAGTCCTGGAGCAGAGGGATCCTACGAGCAGTACTTC.

The chain is built from TRBV10-3 and TRBJ1-1; D is unclear. The CDR3 spans 13 residues. Germline lookup yields CDR1 ENHRY and CDR2 SYGVKD. V lost 0 bases and J lost 1, with 3 bases in between. CDR3 bases: TGTGCCATCAGTGAGTCTCAGAACACTGAAGCTTTCTTT. Translated: CAISESQNTEAFF.

The rearrangement joins TRBV7-9 to TRBJ2-3; no definite D call. Trimming stripped 3 bases from V and 6 bases from J, with 7 bases between. The CDR3 has 12 residues. From germline, CDR1 is SEHNR and CDR2 FQNEAQ (reference sequence). CDR3 nucleotide sequence: TGTGCCAGCAGCTTCGCTGGCGATACGCAGTATTTT. Protein: CASSFAGDTQYF.

This chain joins TRBV7-2 and TRBJ2-7; a possible D gene is TRBD2 (5 bases). V dropped 5 bases and J dropped 5 bases, with 16 bases sitting between them. The CDR3 extends over 14 amino acids. Germline V gene sequence: CDR1 SGHTA, CDR2 FQGNSA. This CDR3 reads CASSPGLTGHEQYF. In DNA, the CDR3 is TGTGCCAGCAGCCCCGGACTTACCGGCCACGAGCAGTACTTC.

This chain uses TRBV7-2 with TRBJ2-2; 10 nucleotides align to TRBD2. The CDR3 is 16 residues long. With 5 bases clipped from V and 1 base from J, the junction kept 4 bases outside the gene matches. Germline CDR1 is SGHTA and CDR2 is FQGNSA. The CDR3 DNA follows: TGTGCCAGCAGCGTCACTAGCGGGATGAACACCGGGGAGCTGTTTTTT. It encodes CASSVTSGMNTGELFF.

This clone was counted between two and nine times. J is TRBJ2-2 and V is TRBV15; D unresolved. Between the trimmed V and J ends, which lost 3 bases and 4 bases, there was a span of 9 bases. CDR3 size: 14 residues. Germline values: CDR1 LNHNV, CDR2 YYDKDF (reference sequence). The CDR3 nucleotides read TGTGCCACCAGCAGGTTAGCCGTCACCGGGGAGCTGTTTTTT. Its protein product is CATSRLAVTGELFF.

V and J are TRBV28 and TRBJ2-5, with 10 bases fitting TRBD2. Germline V gene data show CDR1 as MDHEN and CDR2 as SYDVKM. CDR3 length: 15 amino acids. After removal of 4 bases from V and 5 bases from J, the junction contained 7 bases not matched to a gene. The CDR3 DNA reads TGTGCCAGCAGTTCGGGGCTAGCGGGAGCTGAGACCCAGTACTTC. As protein: CASSSGLAGAETQYF.

The chain joins TRBV10-2 to TRBJ2-5; the D is unclear. Trimming stripped 5 bases from V and 1 base from J, with 5 bases between. Germline assignment: CDR1 WSHSY and CDR2 SAAADI. The CDR3 sequence is 12 residues long. CDR3 loop: CASSRSQETQYF. CDR3 DNA sequence: TGCGCCAGCAGTCGGTCCCAAGAGACCCAGTACTTC.

The chain employs TRBV29-1 and TRBJ2-5; D not resolved. Trimming removed 6 bases from V and 13 bases from J, with 12 bases in between. The CDR3 extends over 9 amino acids. Germline V CDR1 and CDR2: SQVTM, ANQGSEA. CDR3 DNA sequence: TGCAGCGTCGAGAGCCCCACGTACTTC. Encoded protein: CSVESPTYF. Together with reference TRBV29-1 and TRBJ2-5, the CDR3 gives the full variable domain: SAVISQKPSRDICQRGTSLTIQCQVDSQVTMMFWYRQQPGQSLTLIATANQGSEATYESGFVIDKFPISRPNLTFSTLTVSNMSPEDSSIYLCSVESPTYFGPGTRLLVL.

This chain uses TRBV19 with TRBJ2-4, with a weak D call TRBD2 (5 bases). Trimming shortened V by 6 bases and J by 6 bases, and 9 bases separated the two germline ends. The CDR3 loop spans 12 amino acids. Germline CDR1 LNHDA, CDR2 SQIVND (reference sequence). The CDR3 DNA reads as TGTGCCAGTAGCCACGAGGGAAACATTCAGTACTTC. Protein sequence: CASSHEGNIQYF.

The chain carries TRBV6-1 and TRBJ2-2; 7 bases line up with TRBD2. J gave up 4 bases and V 7 bases, and 3 bases lay outside the gene matches. The CDR3 extends over 13 amino acids. Germline V gene sequence: CDR1 MNHNS, CDR2 SASEGT. The CDR3 spells CASTLAVTGELFF. For the CDR3, the DNA is TGTGCCAGCACCCTAGCGGTCACCGGGGAGCTGTTTTTT.

J is TRBJ2-1 and V is TRBV5-5, with 7 bases that match TRBD2. CDR1 SGHKS and CDR2 YYEKEE come from the germline V gene (reference sequence). Germline trimming cut 0 bases from V and 6 bases from J; bases unmatched to any gene: 12. This CDR3 spans 17 amino acids. The CDR3 spells CASSLGPRGEGRNEQFF. Written as DNA, the CDR3 is TGTGCCAGCAGCTTGGGCCCCCGGGGGGAGGGCCGCAATGAGCAGTTCTTC.

Only a few counts were recorded for this clone. This sequence joins TRBV6-1 and TRBJ2-5, with D possibly being TRBD1 (6 bases). Germline V gene sequence: CDR1 MNHNS, CDR2 SASEGT. The CDR3 runs to 15 residues. V lost 4 bases, J lost 4 bases, and 16 bases lay in between. The CDR3 bases are TGTGCCAGCAGTGTCGGACAGTCGTTGGGAGAGACCCAGTACTTC. It is translated as CASSVGQSLGETQYF.

This chain uses TRBV10-3 with TRBJ2-1; D is uncertain. The V gene lost 7 bases and the J gene lost 2 bases, with 9 bases spanning the gap. The CDR3 length is 13 residues. Germline V gene sequence: CDR1 ENHRY, CDR2 SYGVKD. CDR3 in DNA: TGTGCCATCACCCAGGAGACCTACAATGAGCAGTTCTTC. Encoded protein: CAITQETYNEQFF.

J is TRBJ2-1 and V is TRBV4-2; 16 positions match TRBD2. CDR1 is LGHNA and CDR2 is YNFKEQ in the germline V gene. There are 18 residues in the CDR3. J gave up 6 bases and V 0 bases, and 5 bases lay outside the gene matches. CDR3 sequence (DNA): TGTGCCAGCAGCCAAGAGATGGGGACTAGCGGGAGGGGCAATGAGCAGTTCTTC. Protein sequence: CASSQEMGTSGRGNEQFF.

The V call is TRBV27, the J call TRBJ2-7; no definite D call. The CDR3 runs to 13 residues. From germline, CDR1 is MNHEY and CDR2 SMNVEV (reference sequence). Trimming left V 7 bases short and J 1 base short, with 11 bases between. The CDR3 DNA reads as TGTGCCAGCAAGTTCTGGCAGTCCTACGAGCAGTACTTC. It encodes CASKFWQSYEQYF.

The V gene is TRBV10-2, the J gene TRBJ2-3; 11 bases map to TRBD1. V trimming: 6 bases; J trimming: 4 bases; junction bases outside the gene matches: 9. The CDR3 has 16 amino acids. Germline-derived CDR1 and CDR2 are WSHSY and SAAADI. CDR3 protein: CASRILGTGGADTQYF. CDR3 nucleotides: TGCGCCAGCAGGATCTTGGGGACAGGGGGGGCAGATACGCAGTATTTT.

The chain links TRBV10-1 to TRBJ2-1; D is perhaps TRBD2 (5 bases). CDR1 is WNHNN and CDR2 is SYGVQD in the germline V gene (reference sequence). Trimming left V 9 bases short and J 3 bases short, with 9 bases between. CDR3 size: 12 residues. CDR3 loop: CARTGNYNEQFF. The CDR3 nucleotides read TGCGCCAGAACCGGGAACTACAATGAGCAGTTCTTC.

This chain links TRBV5-1 with TRBJ2-5, with a tentative D call TRBD1 (6 bases). V lost 4 bases and J lost 11, with 24 bases in between. The germline gives CDR1 SGHRS, CDR2 YFSETQ. This CDR3 has 15 residues. As DNA, the CDR3 is TGCGCCAGCAGCCCCCTCCGGGACACCCGAGGGGAGCAGTACTTC. Encoded protein: CASSPLRDTRGEQYF.

The rearrangement joins TRBV12-2 to TRBJ1-5; the tabulated D call, TRBD1, remains unverified against the DNA. TRBV12-2 is a recognized pseudogene. This CDR3 is built from 15 residues. As DNA, the CDR3 is TGTGCAAGTCGCCGAGAGGACAGGGGGGAACAGCCCCAGCATTTT. This gives the protein CASRREDRGEQPQHF.

This sequence joins TRBV7-9 and TRBJ2-7; D may be TRBD2 (5 bases). The germline CDR1 and CDR2 sequences are SEHNR and FQNEAQ (reference sequence). The CDR3 is made up of 15 amino acids. Trimming pared 4 bases from V and 5 bases from J, leaving 18 bases between. The CDR3 sequence is CASSSSRLAGDEQYF. CDR3 coding DNA: TGTGCCAGCAGCTCCTCTCGGCTAGCTGGTGACGAGCAGTACTTC.

J is TRBJ2-7 and V is TRBV2; D unclear. The V gene's germline CDR1 is SNHLY and CDR2 FYNNEI. This CDR3 has 11 amino acids. V was pared by 1 base and J by 6 bases, with 4 bases between. The CDR3, as DNA: TGTGCCAGCAGTGAAGGAGCCGAGCAGTACTTC. Amino acids: CASSEGAEQYF.

The rearrangement joins TRBV7-9 to TRBJ2-5; 9 positions agree with TRBD1. Germline CDR1 and CDR2: SEHNR and FQNEAQ (reference sequence). CDR3 length: 16 residues. V lost 5 bases and J lost 2; bases outside the gene matches: 9. CDR3 loop: CASSVDRGAVQETQYF. CDR3 DNA: TGTGCCAGCAGCGTAGACAGGGGGGCCGTGCAAGAGACCCAGTACTTC. Using reference TRBV7-9 and TRBJ2-5 for the parts outside the CDR3, the full variable domain is DTGVSQNPRHKITKRGQNVTFRCDPISEHNRLYWYRQTLGQGPEFLTYFQNEAQLEKSRLLSDRFSAERPKGSFSTLEIQRTEQGDSAMYLCASSVDRGAVQETQYFGPGTRLLVL.